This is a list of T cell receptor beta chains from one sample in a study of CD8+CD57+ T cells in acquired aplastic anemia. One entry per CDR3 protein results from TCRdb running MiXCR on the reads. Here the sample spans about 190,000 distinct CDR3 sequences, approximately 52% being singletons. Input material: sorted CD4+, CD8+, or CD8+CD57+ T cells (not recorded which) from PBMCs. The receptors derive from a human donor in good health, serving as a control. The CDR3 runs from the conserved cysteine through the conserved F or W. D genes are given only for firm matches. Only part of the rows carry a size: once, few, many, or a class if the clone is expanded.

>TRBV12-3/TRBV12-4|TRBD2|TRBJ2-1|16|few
CASIKAGGPPYNEQFF
TGTGCCAGCATCAAAGCGGGGGGGCCCCCCTACAATGAGCAGTTCTTC
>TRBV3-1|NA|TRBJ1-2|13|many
CASSQGSTYGYTF
TGTGCCAGCAGCCAAGGATCGACCTATGGCTACACCTTC
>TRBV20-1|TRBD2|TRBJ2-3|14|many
CSALTGTRTDTQYF
TGCAGTGCCTTGACCGGGACTAGGACAGATACGCAGTATTTT
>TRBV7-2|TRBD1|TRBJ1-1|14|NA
CASSEGQDYNEAFF
TGTGCCAGCAGCGAAGGACAGGATTACAATGAAGCTTTCTTT
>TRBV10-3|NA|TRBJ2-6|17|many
CAIRLSDGSSGANVLTF
TGTGCCATCAGACTTTCGGACGGCAGCTCTGGGGCCAACGTCCTGACTTTC
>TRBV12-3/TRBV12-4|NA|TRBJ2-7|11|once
CATRGQAEQYF
TGTGCAACCCGGGGGCAGGCCGAGCAGTACTTC
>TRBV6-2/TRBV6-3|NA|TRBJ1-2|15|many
CASRQGAEPNYGYTF
TGTGCCAGCAGACAGGGTGCCGAACCTAACTATGGCTACACCTTC
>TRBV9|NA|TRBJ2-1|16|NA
CASSVGTLGSYNEQFF
TGTGCCAGCAGCGTAGGGACTCTCGGCTCCTACAATGAGCAGTTCTTC
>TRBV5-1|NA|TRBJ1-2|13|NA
CASSPRADSGYTF
TGCGCCAGCAGCCCGAGGGCAGACAGTGGCTACACCTTC
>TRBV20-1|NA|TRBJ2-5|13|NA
CSARLGLRETQYF
TGCAGTGCTAGGTTGGGCCTCCGAGAGACCCAGTACTTC
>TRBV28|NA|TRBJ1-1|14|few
CASSLIQGQSSAFF
TGTGCCAGCAGTTTAATCCAGGGGCAATCATCGGCTTTCTTT
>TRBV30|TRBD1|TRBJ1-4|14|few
CAWSRGQAIEKLFF
TGTGCCTGGAGTCGGGGACAGGCCATTGAAAAACTGTTTTTT
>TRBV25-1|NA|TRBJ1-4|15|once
CASSPRLGEREKLFF
TGTGCCAGCAGTCCCCGTTTAGGGGAGCGGGAAAAACTGTTTTTT
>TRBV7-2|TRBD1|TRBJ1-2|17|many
CASSLGQGLPYNYGYTF
TGTGCCAGCAGCTTAGGACAGGGACTACCTTATAACTATGGCTACACCTTC
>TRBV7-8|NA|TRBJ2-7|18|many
CASSLVTGLATSSYEQYF
TGTGCCAGCAGCTTAGTTACGGGTCTTGCTACAAGCTCCTACGAGCAGTACTTC
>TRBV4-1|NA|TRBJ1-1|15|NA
CASSPTSDGGTEAFF
TGCGCCAGCAGCCCTACATCGGATGGAGGCACTGAAGCTTTCTTT
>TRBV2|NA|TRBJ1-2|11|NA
CASSGDYGYTF
TGTGCCAGCAGTGGCGATTATGGCTACACCTTC
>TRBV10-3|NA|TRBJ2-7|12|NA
CAIMKGSYEQYF
TGTGCCATCATGAAGGGTTCCTACGAGCAGTACTTC
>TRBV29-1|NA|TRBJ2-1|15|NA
CSAGSGLDSYNEQFF
TGCAGCGCTGGGAGCGGTTTGGACTCCTACAATGAGCAGTTCTTC